The source of this T cell receptor (beta chain) is a study of blood T cell repertoires in COVID-19. Across the study: The study drew acute and convalescent COVID-19 samples from the United States, Italy and Spain. T cells, B-cell-depleted T cells, or PBMCs provided the cDNA or gDNA that served as material.

This CDR3 is 13 amino acids long. Germline V CDR1 and CDR2: WSHSY, SAAADI. V lost 4 bases and J lost 3, with 9 bases in between. Generated by immunoSEQ multiplex PCR, the TCRdb table keeps only in-frame clones and is missing some. The sample lists just under 80,000 clones, about 80% occurring once. This clone appeared a single time. This sequence was found in a woman between 70 and 85 years old with acute or convalescent COVID-19. The sequenced sample was peripheral blood. The chain links TRBV10-2 to TRBJ2-5; the D is unclear. DNA for the CDR3: TGCGCCAGCAGTGGGGTCCGGGAAGAGACCCAGTACTTC. Protein product: CASSGVREETQYF.